The T cell receptor (beta chain) described here comes from a study of T cells in tuberculosis. Broader study findings: Cases with active tuberculosis were adults, while controls were adolescents. Smaller distances to GMM-specific TCRs suggested their expansion in active tuberculosis.

The CDR3 is 16 amino acids. V dropped 2 bases and J dropped 3 bases, with 13 bases sitting between them. Germline V CDR1 and CDR2: MNHNS, SASEGT. Only in-frame clones appear in the TCRdb table, and some are missing; sequencing was by immunoSEQ multiplex PCR. The sample consists of roughly 35,000 clones, approximately 89% of them appearing once. To note about this clone: Antigen specificity is unknown.

Sequenced: PBMCs. V gene TRBV6-1 combines with J gene TRBJ2-2, with TRBD2 as a possible D gene (5 bases). This sequence originates from a donor aged 10-29 years with latent tuberculosis or without tuberculosis infection. CDR3 DNA: TGTGCCAGCAGTGAATATGGCGCTAGCTACACCGGGGAGCTGTTTTTT. It encodes CASSEYGASYTGELFF.